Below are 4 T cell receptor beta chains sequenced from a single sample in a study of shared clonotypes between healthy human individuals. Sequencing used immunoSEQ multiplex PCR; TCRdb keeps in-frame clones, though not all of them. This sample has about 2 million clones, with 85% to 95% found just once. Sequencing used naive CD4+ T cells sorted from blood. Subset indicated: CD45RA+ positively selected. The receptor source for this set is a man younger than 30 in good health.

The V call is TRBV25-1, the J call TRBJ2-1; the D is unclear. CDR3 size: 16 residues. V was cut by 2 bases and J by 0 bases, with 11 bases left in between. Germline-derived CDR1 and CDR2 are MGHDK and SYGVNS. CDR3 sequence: CASSEVGKYSYNEQFF. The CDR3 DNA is TGTGCCAGCAGTGAAGTGGGCAAGTACTCCTACAATGAGCAGTTCTTC. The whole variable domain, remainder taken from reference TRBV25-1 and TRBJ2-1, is EADIYQTPRYLVIGTGKKITLECSQTMGHDKMYWYQQDPGMELHLIHYSYGVNSTEKGDLSSESTVSRIRTEHFPLTLESARPSHTSQYLCASSEVGKYSYNEQFFGPGTRLTVL.

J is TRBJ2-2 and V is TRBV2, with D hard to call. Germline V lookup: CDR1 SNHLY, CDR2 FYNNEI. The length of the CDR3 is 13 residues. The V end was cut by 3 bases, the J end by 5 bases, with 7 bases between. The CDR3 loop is CASSDQMTGELFF. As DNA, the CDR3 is TGTGCCAGCAGTGACCAGATGACCGGGGAGCTGTTTTTT.

The CDR3 loop is CASSVVGRRGPDNYGYTF. CDR3 bases: TGTGCCAGCAGCGTAGTCGGTCGGCGGGGGCCCGATAACTATGGCTACACCTTC. V and J are TRBV9 and TRBJ1-2; D is possibly TRBD1 (6 bases). V was pared by 0 bases and J by 1 base, with 19 bases between. CDR3 length: 18 amino acids. Germline CDR1 reads SGDLS; CDR2 reads YYNGEE.

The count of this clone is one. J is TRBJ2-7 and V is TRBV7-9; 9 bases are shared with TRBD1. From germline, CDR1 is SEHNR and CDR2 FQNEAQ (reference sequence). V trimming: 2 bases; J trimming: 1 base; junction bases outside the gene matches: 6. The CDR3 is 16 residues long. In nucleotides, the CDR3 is TGTGCCAGCAGCTTACCCCTGGGGACAGGGTCCTACGAGCAGTACTTC. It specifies CASSLPLGTGSYEQYF.